This T cell receptor (beta chain) was sequenced in a study of chemoradiotherapy in HPV16-positive cancers (dated by TCRdb to 2022 to 2024). Looking at the study overall: Candidate HPV-specific T-cell clones and common TCR motifs were defined through functional T-cell assays on cells from a couple of HPV16-positive patients. Next, the candidate HPV-specific TCRs and motifs were followed in TCR repertoires from 80 to 90 patients with HPV-related cancers. Whether T-cell immunity against the HPV oncoproteins E6 and E7 changes during chemoradiotherapy and whether survival is affected by this immunity were examined in the study. The investigation overall reported the following: Improved recurrence-free survival in HPV16-positive patients was associated with expansion of HPV-responsive T cells during chemoradiotherapy. Expansion of candidate HPV-specific clones and E7-related TCR motifs was observed in the tumor microenvironment during treatment, whereas no such expansion was observed for non-HPV-specific T cells. Only two HPV16-positive patients were used to derive the functional definition of HPV-specific T cells, and the survival association was reported for HPV16-positive patients.

Looking up the germline V gene (reference sequence) yields CDR1 SEHNR and CDR2 FQNEAQ. The trim is 10 bases for V and 0 bases for J, with a gap of 16 bases between the germline ends. The CDR3 starts with the cysteine, ends with the phenylalanine, and has 15 residues. Only CDR3 DNA remains: 45 bases, in frame from the first base. This clone has only a few counts. The specificity of this receptor is unknown. The sample holds no much larger clone one base away, and base qualities are not on file. Repertoires were sampled multiple times during chemoradiotherapy, which allowed clonal expansion in the tumor microenvironment to be followed. Libraries came from the immunoSEQ multiplex PCR assay. As stored in TCRdb, this immuneACCESS dataset retains in-frame rearrangements with V and J assigned. A fraction of the clones does not appear; measured against another copy, unresolved V genes explain less than half of the discrepancy, and the remainder lacks a known reason. The sample contains approximately 8,000 clones, around two thirds of them found a single time. The ten largest clonotypes hold approximately 30% of the sample.

This sequence originates from a human donor with HPV-associated anogenital cancer. The chain joins TRBV7-9 to TRBJ1-3; a weak D assignment points to TRBD1 (5 bases agree). Specimen collection occurred from a patient who underwent chemoradiotherapy. This receptor has the CDR3 CAIERQGFSGNTIYF. The DNA sequence is TGTGCCATAGAACGTCAGGGTTTCTCTGGAAACACCATATATTTT.